This T cell receptor beta chain stems from a study of blood T cell repertoires in COVID-19. In the study overall: Samples representing acute and convalescent COVID-19 were sourced from the United States, Italy and Spain. The analysed material was cDNA or gDNA that came from T cells, B-cell-depleted T cells, or PBMCs.

Authors' methods: By means of reference gene primer amplification, nucleated cell counts were estimated. TCRdb keeps only in-frame clones here, not all; method: immunoSEQ multiplex PCR. D and trimming come from the DNA, and the V and J calls and clone size come from that table. The sample records about 190,000 clones, around four fifths being singletons. Germline V gene lookup returns CDR1 MNHEY and CDR2 SVGEGT. V was cut by 2 bases and J by 4 bases, with 17 bases left in between. The CDR3 has 16 amino acids. This sequence joins TRBV6-2 or TRBV6-3 and TRBJ1-1; perhaps TRBD1 as D (5 bases). The TCR comes from a man aged 25-45 years with active or convalescent COVID-19. The specimen sequenced was peripheral blood. For the CDR3, the DNA is TGTGCCAGCAGTTACCTTCCAGGGTCCCGAGGCACTGAAGCTTTCTTT. Its translation: CASSYLPGSRGTEAFF.